Sequencing of this TCR beta chain was carried out in a study of shared clonotypes between healthy human individuals. The CDR3 covers 12 residues. Trimming cost V 4 bases and J 9 bases, with 10 bases left between them. Germline V CDR1 and CDR2: KGHSH, LQKENI. The assay was immunoSEQ multiplex PCR, and TCRdb's table has in-frame clones only and misses some. The table includes about 500,000 clones, approximately 71% detected once. The V and J genes are TRBV18 and TRBJ2-1; D uncertain. This sequence originates from a woman in her 40s in good health. Some clones in this sample may be carry-over from other donors' samples. Sequencing was done on a sample of PBMCs. The CDR3 spells CASSLQSGEQFF. CDR3 in DNA: TGTGCCAGCTCACTTCAGTCGGGTGAGCAGTTCTTC. Variable domain in full (rest from reference TRBV18 and TRBJ2-1): NAGVMQNPRHLVRRRGQEARLRCSPMKGHSHVYWYRQLPEEGLKFMVYLQKENIIDESGMPKERFSAEFPKEGPSILRIQQVVRGDSAAYFCASSLQSGEQFFGPGTRLTVL.